This T cell receptor beta chain was observed in a study of molecular identifiers for immune sequencing clone quantification. TCR libraries were built in bulk with a published protocol and specific TCR primers. Each CDR3 protein is one row after TCRdb ran MiXCR on the PCR reads. The table lists roughly 300,000 distinct CDR3 sequences, 24% of them singletons. The CDR3 runs to 14 residues. In germline, CDR1 is MNHNS, CDR2 SASEGT. Naive CD8 T cells were sorted, and the gate applied was CD8+CD4-CCR7+CD45RA+. On this clonotype itself: Its antigen is as yet unknown. Germline is not matched at one junction end, which may reflect a read error.

Regarding the study as a whole: A shared barcode on identical TCR molecules could lead to underestimated sizes for highly expanded clones.

This clonotype originated in a human donor in good health. Some libraries in this study had Jurkat cell RNA spiked in. This chain uses TRBV6-1 with TRBJ2-7; D is possibly TRBD1 (6 bases). The sequenced material came from naive CD8+ T cells from blood, with Jurkat cell RNA spiked in. Subset reported: FACS-sorted CD8+CD4-CCR7+CD45RA+ naive T cells. CDR3 nucleotide sequence: TGTGCCAGCAGTGACCCGGGACATTCCTACGGGCAGTACTTC. Amino acids: CASSDPGHSYGQYF.